The T cell receptor beta chain described here comes from a study of lymphopenia after photon versus proton radiotherapy. Study-level findings and limits: Oligoclonal CD8+ Temra expansion after nadir drove photon patients' diversity drop. Under photons, naive T cells and diversity fell while effector/memory populations rose. A bigger post-nadir fall in TCR diversity correlated inversely with survival time in deceased patients. Only patients who died were analyzed for survival; proton advantage is unproven.

This CDR3 is built from 16 residues. The J segment lost 3 bases and the V segment lost 4 bases, leaving 9 bases of the junction unmatched. Germline loops: CDR1 SGHAT, CDR2 FQNNGV. The method was immunoSEQ multiplex PCR; TCRdb's version includes in-frame clones alone and lacks a portion of them. The profile shows roughly 61,000 clones, roughly nine tenths of them singletons. With regard to this clone: The antigen is unknown.

The sequenced sample was peripheral blood, obtained from a patient treated with proton-based radiotherapy. The chain couples TRBV11-2 to TRBJ2-7; 10 bases fit TRBD2. This TCR was sampled from a man aged 80 or over with esophageal cancer. The chain's CDR3 is CASSSIAGGVYYEQYF. The CDR3 DNA sequence: TGTGCCAGCAGCTCCATAGCGGGAGGCGTTTACTACGAGCAGTACTTC.